One sample yielded the 32 T cell receptor beta chains listed below, sequenced in a study of blood T cell repertoires in COVID-19. This table comes from immunoSEQ multiplex PCR, and its TCRdb copy is limited to in-frame clones, with some not included. The data hold under 45,000 clones, with 80% to 90% observed a single time. The sequenced material came from peripheral blood. These receptors all stem from a human donor in a cohort sampled during active COVID-19.

The chain joins TRBV2 to TRBJ2-7; D may be TRBD2 (5 bases). This CDR3 comprises 14 residues. Germline CDR1 reads SNHLY; CDR2 reads FYNNEI. The V gene lost 7 bases and the J gene lost 0 bases, with 13 bases spanning the gap. CDR3 bases: TGTGCCAGCACCATAACTGGGAGCTCCTACGAGCAGTACTTC. It codes for CASTITGSSYEQYF. Combining the CDR3 with reference TRBV2 and TRBJ2-7 gives the whole variable domain EPEVTQTPSHQVTQMGQEVILRCVPISNHLYFYWYRQILGQKVEFLVSFYNNEISEKSEIFDDQFSVERPDGSNFTLKIRSTKLEDSAMYFCASTITGSSYEQYFGPGTRLTVT.

The chain has TRBV9 and TRBJ2-1; a weak D match, TRBD2 (5 bases). Germline V gene sequence: CDR1 SGDLS, CDR2 YYNGEE. Trimming pared 1 base from V and 5 bases from J, leaving 19 bases between. This CDR3 is built from 17 residues. CDR3 protein: CASSVRSGTRLNNEQFF. The CDR3, as DNA: TGTGCCAGCAGCGTAAGATCGGGAACCCGTCTTAACAATGAGCAGTTCTTC.

The chain uses TRBV7-2 and TRBJ2-1; D is perhaps TRBD2 (6 bases). Germline lookup yields CDR1 SGHTA and CDR2 FQGNSA. The CDR3 has 13 amino acids. Trimming removed 6 bases at V and 7 bases at J, with 13 bases between. The CDR3 coding sequence is TGTGCCAGCAGTTCCTATGGGGGGAATGAGCAGTTCTTC. It specifies CASSSYGGNEQFF.

The chain is built from TRBV7-2 and TRBJ1-5, with D possibly TRBD1 on 6 matching bases. CDR1 is SGHTA and CDR2 is FQGNSA in the germline V gene. CDR3 length: 16 amino acids. V was shortened by 5 bases and J by 6 bases, with 20 bases between the two germline ends. The CDR3 DNA follows: TGTGCCAGCAGCCCGGCCGCGGGGGCGTTTGGTCAGCCCCAGCATTTT. Amino acid sequence: CASSPAAGAFGQPQHF.

J is TRBJ2-5 and V is TRBV7-3; 9 bases are a match to TRBD2. There are 16 residues in the CDR3. V was clipped by 1 base and J by 9 bases; unmatched bases: 12. Germline lookup yields CDR1 SGHTA and CDR2 FQGTGA. In nucleotides, the CDR3 is TGTGCCAGCAGCTTAAATGGCGGGGGGGCCTCACAGGCCCAGTACTTC. Translation gives CASSLNGGGASQAQYF.

This clone was seen a few times. V and J are TRBV11-2 and TRBJ1-1; 7 positions agree with TRBD1. Germline trimming cut 1 base from V and 1 base from J; bases unmatched to any gene: 0. There are 14 residues in the CDR3. CDR1 SGHAT and CDR2 FQNNGV come from the germline V gene. CDR3 nucleotide sequence: TGTGCCAGCAGCTTAGGGGACAGGAACACTGAAGCTTTCTTT. Translation gives CASSLGDRNTEAFF. The full variable domain, in which reference TRBV11-2 and TRBJ1-1 provide the parts outside the CDR3, is EAGVAQSPRYKIIEKRQSVAFWCNPISGHATLYWYQQILGQGPKLLIQFQNNGVVDDSQLPKDRFSAERLKGVDSTLKIQPAKLEDSAVYLCASSLGDRNTEAFFGQGTRLTVV.

The chain recombines TRBV2 with TRBJ2-2; weak D call: TRBD1 (6 bases). V lost 7 bases, J lost 6 bases, and 12 bases lay in between. This CDR3 has 13 amino acids. Germline V gene lookup returns CDR1 SNHLY and CDR2 FYNNEI. The CDR3 DNA follows: TGTGCCAGCACTGACAGGCGCCCCGGGGAGCTGTTTTTT. Translation gives CASTDRRPGELFF.

This clone was observed a single time. This chain links TRBV19 with TRBJ1-2, with 8 bases fitting TRBD1. Germline values: CDR1 LNHDA, CDR2 SQIVND (reference sequence). This CDR3 has 14 amino acids. The V gene end was trimmed by 6 bases and the J gene end by 4 bases; junction bases not matched to a gene: 7. The CDR3 loop is CASRTTGGGYGYTF. The CDR3 nucleotides are TGTGCCAGTAGGACAACAGGGGGTGGCTATGGCTACACCTTC.

The chain has TRBV9 and TRBJ1-2; 10 nucleotides line up with TRBD1. The V gene end was trimmed by 3 bases and the J gene end by 4 bases; junction bases not matched to a gene: 6. This CDR3 has 15 amino acids. Germline CDR1 SGDLS, CDR2 YYNGEE. As DNA, the CDR3 is TGTGCCAGCAGCGACCCTCGGACAGGGGGCTATGGCTACACCTTC. This codes for CASSDPRTGGYGYTF. Supplemented by reference TRBV9 and TRBJ1-2, the full variable domain reads DSGVTQTPKHLITATGQRVTLRCSPRSGDLSVYWYQQSLDQGLQFLIQYYNGEERAKGNILERFSAQQFPDLHSELNLSSLELGDSALYFCASSDPRTGGYGYTFGSGTRLTVV.

This clone has a handful of counts. The chain has TRBV9 and TRBJ1-1; D may be TRBD1 (5 bases). The CDR3 contains 19 residues. Trimming stripped 4 bases from V and 0 bases from J, with 25 bases between. Germline loops: CDR1 SGDLS, CDR2 YYNGEE. CDR3 sequence reads: CASSPRGSGSGGMNTEAFF. The DNA for the CDR3 is TGTGCCAGCAGCCCCCGAGGTTCAGGGTCCGGGGGGATGAACACTGAAGCTTTCTTT.

The gene calls are TRBV19 and TRBJ1-4; 9 bases align to TRBD1. Germline CDR1 is LNHDA and CDR2 is SQIVND (reference sequence). This CDR3 contains 17 residues. J lost 8 bases, V lost 3 bases, and 13 bases had no gene match. The CDR3 nucleotides are TGTGCCAGTAGTATCTCTTTCTGGGGACAGGGTAACGAAAAACTGTTTTTT. It is translated as CASSISFWGQGNEKLFF.

The chain joins TRBV27 to TRBJ1-2, with TRBD1 as a possible D gene (5 bases). This CDR3 region has 16 residues. The germline V and J ends were trimmed by 2 bases and 4 bases, with 17 bases remaining between them. Germline V gene data show CDR1 as MNHEY and CDR2 as SMNVEV (reference sequence). CDR3 DNA: TGTGCCAGCAGTTTAAAAAGGGGACGCGGGAGCTATGGCTACACCTTC. The encoded protein is CASSLKRGRGSYGYTF.

This sequence joins TRBV18 and TRBJ1-3; no clear D. The CDR3 spans 15 residues. V was shortened by 3 bases and J by 2 bases, with 11 bases between the two germline ends. Looked up from germline, CDR1 is KGHSH and CDR2 is LQKENI. The CDR3 bases are TGTGCCAGCTCACCCCAACGGAGTCCTGGAAACACCATATATTTT. Protein product: CASSPQRSPGNTIYF.

This chain connects TRBV5-1 to TRBJ2-3; D not resolved. The ends were cut back, 5 bases at V and 2 bases at J, with 12 bases in the middle. The CDR3 loop spans 14 amino acids. Germline loops: CDR1 SGHRS, CDR2 YFSETQ. CDR3 coding DNA: TGCGCCAGCAGGAGTGACTTCATCACAGATACGCAGTATTTT. This gives the protein CASRSDFITDTQYF.

This chain uses TRBV19 with TRBJ2-5, with D possibly being TRBD1 (7 bases). Per the germline V gene, CDR1 is LNHDA and CDR2 is SQIVND (reference sequence). This CDR3 has 15 residues. The V and J ends lost 6 bases and 2 bases respectively, with 16 bases between them. The CDR3 DNA sequence: TGTGCCAGTAGAACGGGACAGACTAGTCAAGAGACCCAGTACTTC. The encoded protein is CASRTGQTSQETQYF.

The rearrangement links TRBV5-5 to TRBJ1-5; TRBD1 is a possible D gene (6 bases). From germline, CDR1 is SGHKS and CDR2 YYEKEE (reference sequence). This CDR3 has 15 amino acids. Trimming removed 5 bases at V and 0 bases at J, with 12 bases between. CDR3 sequence: CASRVDSYSNQPQHF. CDR3 sequence (DNA): TGTGCCAGCAGGGTGGACAGTTATAGCAATCAGCCCCAGCATTTT.

This clone was seen only once. The chain carries TRBV5-4 and TRBJ2-7; possible D gene TRBD1, 6 bases. The germline CDR1 and CDR2 sequences are SGHNT and YYREEE (reference sequence). V was cut by 4 bases and J by 5 bases, with 13 bases left in between. The CDR3 covers 13 residues. CDR3 sequence: CASSHPDRNEQYF. Here the CDR3 DNA reads TGTGCCAGCAGCCACCCCGACAGGAACGAGCAGTACTTC.

This sequence joins TRBV28 and TRBJ2-3, with 9 bases fitting TRBD2. Germline trimming cut 2 bases from V and 14 bases from J; bases unmatched to any gene: 8. The germline V gene has CDR1 MDHEN and CDR2 SYDVKM. The CDR3 is 13 residues long. CDR3 residues: CASSLQGGRVPYF. The CDR3, as DNA: TGTGCCAGCAGTTTACAGGGCGGGAGGGTGCCGTATTTT.

The chain couples TRBV18 to TRBJ1-5; TRBD1 might be the D (6 bases). Trimming pared 1 base from V and 4 bases from J, leaving 17 bases between. This CDR3 spans 17 amino acids. The germline gives CDR1 KGHSH, CDR2 LQKENI. The CDR3 region has the DNA TGTGCCAGCTCACCACTGCCACAGGGAGTTCGTAATCAGCCCCAGCATTTT. Translated: CASSPLPQGVRNQPQHF.

The rearrangement links TRBV6-5 to TRBJ1-1; D gene uncertain. Germline V gives CDR1 MNHEY, CDR2 SVGAGI. V lost 0 bases to trimming and J lost 4 bases, with 6 bases between them. The CDR3 is 13 amino acids. The CDR3 coding sequence is TGTGCCAGCAGTTACTCGAGCATCACTGAAGCTTTCTTT. The encoded protein is CASSYSSITEAFF.

This chain connects TRBV5-1 to TRBJ2-2; no clear D gene. The CDR3 spans 14 residues. Between the trimmed V and J ends, which lost 4 bases and 0 bases, there was a span of 7 bases. Germline values: CDR1 SGHRS, CDR2 YFSETQ. CDR3 in amino acids: CASSPIANTGELFF. The CDR3 DNA reads TGCGCCAGCAGCCCCATTGCGAACACCGGGGAGCTGTTTTTT.

This clone was detected only a few times. The rearrangement joins TRBV10-2 to TRBJ1-6, with 9 nucleotides matching TRBD1. The CDR3 has 13 residues. Germline CDR1 reads WSHSY; CDR2 reads SAAADI. The V and J ends lost 7 bases and 10 bases, in that order; junction bases with no gene match: 5. The CDR3 is CASTRTGASPLHF. CDR3 in DNA: TGCGCCAGCACTAGGACAGGGGCCTCACCCCTCCACTTT.

The chain links TRBV5-4 to TRBJ1-2; 9 bases map to TRBD1. CDR1 and CDR2 (germline): SGHNT, YYREEE (reference sequence). Unmatched junction bases numbered 6, after V lost 2 bases and J lost 7 bases. There are 14 residues in the CDR3. CDR3 coding DNA: TGTGCCAGCAGCTTCCGGGACAGGGTGGGTGGCTACACCTTC. Protein sequence: CASSFRDRVGGYTF.

The chain recombines TRBV7-2 with TRBJ2-5; 15 bases match TRBD2. The germline V gene encodes CDR1 SGHTA and CDR2 FQGNSA. The CDR3 extends over 17 amino acids. The V segment lost 4 bases and the J segment 0 bases; nucleotides outside the gene matches: 3. In nucleotides, the CDR3 is TGTGCCAGCAGCTCGGGACTAGCGGGGGGAAACCAAGAGACCCAGTACTTC. This encodes CASSSGLAGGNQETQYF.

The chain has TRBV7-8 and TRBJ1-5; D is possibly TRBD1 (6 bases). CDR1 is SGHVS and CDR2 is FQNEAQ in the germline V gene. V lost 3 bases and J lost 7, with 13 bases in between. The CDR3 covers 14 residues. DNA for the CDR3: TGTGCCAGCAGCTTTGGGGGGGCCCAACAGCCCCAGCATTTT. It codes for CASSFGGAQQPQHF.

The chain is built from TRBV19 and TRBJ1-5; possibly TRBD1 for D (6 bases). CDR1 LNHDA and CDR2 SQIVND come from the germline V gene (reference sequence). CDR3 length equals 15 residues. Trimming stripped 2 bases from V and 2 bases from J, with 10 bases between. As DNA, the CDR3 is TGTGCCAGTAGTATATACAGGGCCCGCAATCAGCCCCAGCATTTT. Translating it yields CASSIYRARNQPQHF.

The V and J genes are TRBV3-1 (or the pseudogene TRBV3-2) and TRBJ2-7; 10 bases fit TRBD2. In germline, CDR1 is LGHDT, CDR2 YNNKEL (reference sequence). The V segment lost 1 base and the J segment 3 bases; nucleotides outside the gene matches: 6. The CDR3 contains 16 residues. The CDR3: CASSQGLAGVFYEQYF. The CDR3 DNA reads as TGTGCCAGCAGCCAAGGTCTAGCGGGAGTTTTCTACGAGCAGTACTTC.

The chain recombines TRBV6-5 with TRBJ1-6, with D possibly matching TRBD1 (6 bases). This CDR3 has 15 residues. From germline, CDR1 is MNHEY and CDR2 SVGAGI. V was cut by 4 bases and J by 7 bases, with 14 bases left in between. The CDR3 nucleotides are TGTGCCAGCAGTTTTCAGGGGCGAGGAAATTCACCCCTCCACTTT. Amino acid sequence: CASSFQGRGNSPLHF.

The V call is TRBV6-6, the J call TRBJ2-3; D might be TRBD2 (5 bases). Germline values: CDR1 MNHNY, CDR2 SVGAGI (reference sequence). The CDR3 consists of 15 residues. The ends were cut back, 2 bases at V and 3 bases at J, with 12 bases in the middle. The CDR3 coding sequence is TGTGCCAGCAGTTACACCCGGGGTACAACAGATACGCAGTATTTT. It encodes CASSYTRGTTDTQYF.

The gene calls are TRBV7-3 and TRBJ2-3; D might be TRBD2 (7 bases). The V and J ends lost 5 bases and 2 bases respectively, with 14 bases between them. This CDR3 is built from 15 residues. Germline V gives CDR1 SGHTA, CDR2 FQGTGA. The CDR3 here is CASSPGGRPTDTQYF. The CDR3, as DNA: TGTGCCAGCAGCCCCGGGGGGCGCCCCACAGATACGCAGTATTTT.

The chain couples TRBV28 to TRBJ1-4; TRBD1 aligns across 11 bases. With V trimmed by 2 bases and J by 8 bases, 4 bases remained unmatched. Germline CDR1 and CDR2: MDHEN and SYDVKM. CDR3 length equals 15 residues. CDR3: CASSLAGTGGEKLFF. The CDR3 nucleotides read TGTGCCAGCAGTTTAGCTGGGACAGGGGGGGAAAAACTGTTTTTT. The full variable domain, with the rest looked up from reference TRBV28 and TRBJ1-4, is DVKVTQSSRYLVKRTGEKVFLECVQDMDHENMFWYRQDPGLGLRLIYFSYDVKMKEKGDIPEGYSVSREKKERFSLILESASTNQTSMYLCASSLAGTGGEKLFFGSGTQLSVL.

This chain joins TRBV19 and TRBJ2-3; TRBD1 is a possible D gene (6 bases). V was trimmed by 8 bases and J by 3 bases, leaving 18 bases between them. This CDR3 spans 15 amino acids. CDR1 LNHDA and CDR2 SQIVND come from the germline V gene (reference sequence). The CDR3 is CASSQQGLGTDTQYF. CDR3 DNA: TGTGCCAGTTCCCAACAGGGCTTGGGGACAGATACGCAGTATTTT.